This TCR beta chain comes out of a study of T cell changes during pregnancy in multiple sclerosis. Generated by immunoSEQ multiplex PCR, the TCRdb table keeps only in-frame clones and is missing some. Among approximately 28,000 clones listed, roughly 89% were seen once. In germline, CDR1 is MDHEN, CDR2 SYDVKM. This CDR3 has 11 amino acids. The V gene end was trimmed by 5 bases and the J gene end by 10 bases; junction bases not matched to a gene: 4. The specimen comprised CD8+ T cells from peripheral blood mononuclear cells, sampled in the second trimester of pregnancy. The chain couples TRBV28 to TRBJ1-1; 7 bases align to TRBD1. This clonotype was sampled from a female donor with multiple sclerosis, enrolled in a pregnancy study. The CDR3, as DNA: TGTGCCAGCAGTACCGCAGGGGGAGCTTTCTTT. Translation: CASSTAGGAFF.